Sequencing of this T cell receptor beta chain was carried out in a study of beta chain features in type 1 diabetes. Study background: Patients shared similar age, gender and cell yields with healthy donors. General study results and limits: There were fewer insertions and more deletions at the VDJ junctions of type 1 diabetes patients. Within each of all four CD4+ subsets, Type 1 diabetes patients had TCRB CDR3s that were moderately but significantly shorter. A greater similarity of naive, central memory and Treg TCRB repertoires was seen among patients than among healthy donors.

The sample holds a few counts of this clone. Its cognate antigen is unknown. Purity above 95% was achieved in all sorted populations. Germline loops: CDR1 SGHVS, CDR2 FQNEAQ. V shed 5 bases and J 7 bases; nucleotides not matched to a gene: 8. The CDR3 spans 15 residues. All of the isolated RNA was reverse transcribed, so expressed TCRB transcripts were sequenced. Data came from immunoSEQ multiplex PCR; TCRdb stores just in-frame clones and leaves some out. The top ten hold approximately 0.011% of the sample, which has approximately 360,000 clones, roughly 12% seen once. This sequence was found in a woman younger than 30 with type 1 diabetes. Sequenced: naive CD4+ T cells from blood. This chain links TRBV7-8 with TRBJ2-7; the match to TRBD2 covers 13 bases. CDR3 protein: CASSPQLAGGQEQYF. The CDR3 region has the DNA TGTGCCAGCAGCCCGCAACTAGCGGGAGGGCAGGAGCAGTACTTC. Full variable domain (remainder filled in from reference TRBV7-8 and TRBJ2-7): GAGVSQSPRYKVAKRGQDVALRCDPISGHVSLFWYQQALGQGPEFLTYFQNEAQLDKSGLPSDRFFAERPEGSVSTLKIQRTQQEDSAVYLCASSPQLAGGQEQYFGPGTRLTVT.